This entry features one TCR beta chain sequence. Its antigen is unknown. Time point here: pre-treatment baseline. Per the germline V gene, CDR1 is SGHTA and CDR2 is FQGTGA. The CDR3 is 16 residues long. The trim removed 0 bases at V and 2 bases at J, leaving 4 bases unmatched. The sample belongs to a study of blood T cell dynamics during melanoma immunotherapy. Whole-study results and caveats: Disease-control patients' PBMC repertoires became either more clonal or more diverse at W3.

Only in-frame clones appear in the TCRdb table, and some are missing; sequencing was by immunoSEQ multiplex PCR. Here the sample spans 15,000 to 20,000 clones, roughly 84% being singletons. The chain joins TRBV7-3 to TRBJ2-7; 10 positions agree with TRBD2. The sample in question was blood, obtained from a patient treated with checkpoint blockade. The sequence came from a human donor with melanoma. CDR3 protein: CASSLTASGGAYEQYF. CDR3 bases: TGTGCCAGCAGCTTAACCGCTAGCGGGGGAGCCTACGAGCAGTACTTC.